This T cell receptor beta chain was retrieved from a study of response to subunit inactivated influenza vaccine. This clonotype showed up just a few times. Its antigen remains unidentified. TCRdb reprocessed the RT-PCR reads with MiXCR, giving one entry per CDR3 protein. The sample holds some 800,000 distinct CDR3 sequences; around 21% are singletons and the top ten take 10%. General study findings and limits: Few additional T cells are recruited per seasonal influenza vaccination, authors suggested.

V dropped 3 bases and J dropped 8; count of bases not matched to a gene: 10. This CDR3 has 14 amino acids. Germline-derived CDR1 and CDR2 are DFQATT and SNEGSKA (reference sequence). Material: PBMCs from blood, obtained less than 6 days after vaccination. The chain recombines TRBV20-1 with TRBJ2-1, with TRBD1 identical over 7 bases. The TCR originated in a man aged 50 to 60 who received an inactivated influenza vaccine. Written as DNA, the CDR3 is TGCAGTGCTAGCAGACAGGGCACTGGCCATGAGCAGTTCTTC. It yields the protein CSASRQGTGHEQFF.